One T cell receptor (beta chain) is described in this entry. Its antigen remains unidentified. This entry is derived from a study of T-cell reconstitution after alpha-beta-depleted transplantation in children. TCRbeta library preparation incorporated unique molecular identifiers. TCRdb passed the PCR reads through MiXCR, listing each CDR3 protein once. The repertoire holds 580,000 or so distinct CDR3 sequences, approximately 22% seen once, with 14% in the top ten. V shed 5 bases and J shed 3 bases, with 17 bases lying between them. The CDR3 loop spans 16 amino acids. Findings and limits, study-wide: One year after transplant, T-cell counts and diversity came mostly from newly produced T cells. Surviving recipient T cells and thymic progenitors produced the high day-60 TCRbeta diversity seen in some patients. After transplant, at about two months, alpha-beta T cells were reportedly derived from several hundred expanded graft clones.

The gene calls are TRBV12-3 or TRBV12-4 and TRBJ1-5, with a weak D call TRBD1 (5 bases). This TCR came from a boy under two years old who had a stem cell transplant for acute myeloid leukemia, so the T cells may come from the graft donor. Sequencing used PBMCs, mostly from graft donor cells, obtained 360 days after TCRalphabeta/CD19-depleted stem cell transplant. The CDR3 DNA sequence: TGTGCCAGCAGTCAAAAAGAGACAGCTCTCAATCAGCCCCAGCATTTT. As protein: CASSQKETALNQPQHF.